The 2 T cell receptor beta chains given below trace back to one sample, sequenced in a study of metastatic and nonmetastatic thyroid tumors. Patients were all untreated before their thyroid surgery. With MiXCR, TCRdb reprocessed the PCR reads. The table includes 13,000 to 15,000 clones, over 25% detected once. The specimen was tumor tissue. Receptors originate from a female donor with papillary thyroid cancer or a benign thyroid nodule (not recorded which). Some clones in this sample may be carry-over from other donors' samples.

The chain uses TRBV6-1 and TRBJ1-3; 10 nucleotides align to TRBD1. J was trimmed by 6 bases and V by 3 bases; bases with no gene match: 8. The CDR3 is 16 amino acids. The V gene's germline CDR1 is MNHNS and CDR2 SASEGT. DNA of the CDR3: TGTGCCAGCAGTGACATCGACAGGGGGCGAACAAACACCATATATTTT. This sequence encodes CASSDIDRGRTNTIYF.

For this clone: Germline is not matched at one junction end, which may reflect a read error. The V gene is TRBV6-6, the J gene TRBJ2-2, with 13 bases that match TRBD2. Germline CDR1 reads MNHNY; CDR2 reads SVGAGI (reference sequence). The CDR3 runs to 17 residues. In nucleotides, the CDR3 is TGTGCCTGCAGTTACACTAGCGGGAGGGCGGGCATCGGGGAGCTGTTTTTT. It yields the protein CACSYTSGRAGIGELFF.